This record concerns one T cell receptor beta chain sequence. Antigen unknown. Profiled with immunoSEQ multiplex PCR; TCRdb holds only in-frame clones, not every one. The data show approximately 72,000 clones, 80% to 90% seen once. The entry originates in a study of OX40 agonist ivuxolimab in advanced cancers. For the study at large: Among those enrolled, mean age was 60 years (range roughly 23 to 90) and 75% to 90% were male. Findings of the study overall: More expanded clones were seen, on average, in CD8+ T cells than in CD4+. Clonal expansion by week 6 occurred in CD4+ and CD8+ blood T cells (at 0.1 to 3.0 mg/kg). Also showing low normalized T-cell clonal expansion were some of the nonresponders.

The ends were cut back, 0 bases at V and 2 bases at J, with 7 bases in the middle. This CDR3 has 14 amino acids. The V gene's germline CDR1 is SGHDN and CDR2 FVKESK. This specimen consisted of CD4+ or CD8+ T cells sorted from blood, obtained in a trial of the OX40 agonist ivuxolimab. The chain carries TRBV14 and TRBJ1-1; D uncertain. The receptor comes from an adult with an advanced solid tumor such as melanoma, head and neck, liver or kidney cancer. In nucleotides, the CDR3 is TGTGCCAGCAGCCAAGAGGTCTCAAACACTGAAGCTTTCTTT. The encoded protein is CASSQEVSNTEAFF.